This T cell receptor beta chain was obtained from a study of T-cell reconstitution after alpha-beta-depleted transplantation in children. Unique molecular identifiers featured in how the TCRbeta library was prepared. TCRdb itself ran the PCR reads through MiXCR, one entry per CDR3 protein. The table records approximately 300,000 distinct CDR3 sequences, 11% of them present only once. This CDR3 spans 13 amino acids. Germline loops: CDR1 DFQATT, CDR2 SNEGSKA (reference sequence). V was trimmed by 1 base and J by 5 bases, leaving 8 bases between them. This clonotype was recorded many times. V and J are TRBV20-1 and TRBJ2-2; D gene uncertain. The clonotype was recovered from a male patient between 2 and 10 years old who had a stem cell transplant for chronic granulomatous disease, so the T cells may come from the graft donor. Sequencing was performed on peripheral blood, taken 180 days after TCRalphabeta/CD19-depleted stem cell transplant. Here the CDR3 DNA reads TGCAGTGCTAGAGGACGACCTACCGGGGAGCTGTTTTTT. This encodes CSARGRPTGELFF.